This TCR beta chain was sequenced for a study of blood T cell repertoires in COVID-19. Sequencing used immunoSEQ multiplex PCR; TCRdb keeps in-frame clones, though not all of them. The sample lists under 200,000 clones, approximately 92% occurring once. The length of the CDR3 is 13 residues. The V gene lost 6 bases and the J gene lost 4 bases, with 12 bases spanning the gap. The chain joins TRBV12-3 or TRBV12-4 to TRBJ1-1; no clear D. The receptor was isolated from a man aged 45-60 years with acute or convalescent COVID-19. The sample taken for sequencing was peripheral blood. CDR3 bases: TGTGCCAGCAGCCTCAACGCGGCCACTGAAGCTTTCTTT. This translates into CASSLNAATEAFF.